Presented here are 6 T cell receptor beta chains from one specimen sequenced in a study of blood T cell repertoires in COVID-19. Sequencing was performed with immunoSEQ multiplex PCR; in TCRdb, only in-frame clones are kept and a portion is missing. The repertoire holds 80,000 to 95,000 clones, approximately 85% seen once, with about an eighth in the top ten. Sequenced material: peripheral blood. These receptors were taken from a human donor in a cohort sampled during active COVID-19.

The chain carries TRBV7-2 and TRBJ2-5; tentative D call: TRBD2 (5 bases). V was cut by 7 bases and J by 7 bases, with 10 bases left in between. The CDR3 sequence is 11 residues long. Germline CDR1 and CDR2: SGHTA and FQGNSA. CDR3 sequence (DNA): TGTGCCAGCACCCTAGGAGGGACCCAGTACTTC. Its translation is CASTLGGTQYF.

This chain joins TRBV6-2 or TRBV6-3 and TRBJ2-5; D is ambiguous. The germline CDR1 and CDR2 sequences are MNHEY and SVGEGT. Trimming stripped 2 bases from V and 5 bases from J, with 12 bases between. CDR3 length: 14 residues. CDR3 nucleotide sequence: TGTGCCAGCAGTTACGAGAGGCTCGGGGAGACCCAGTACTTC. Amino acids: CASSYERLGETQYF.

V and J are TRBV11-3 and TRBJ2-3; 12 bases are a match to TRBD1. Per the germline V gene, CDR1 is SGHNT and CDR2 is YENEEA. The CDR3 is made up of 15 amino acids. The trim removed 4 bases at V and 4 bases at J, leaving 3 bases unmatched. CDR3 in amino acids: CASSSRDRGPDTQYF. The CDR3 DNA reads TGTGCCAGCAGCTCGAGGGACAGGGGGCCAGATACGCAGTATTTT. Variable domain in full (rest from reference TRBV11-3 and TRBJ2-3): EAGVVQSPRYKIIEKKQPVAFWCNPISGHNTLYWYLQNLGQGPELLIRYENEEAVDDSQLPKDRFSAERLKGVDSTLKIQPAELGDSAVYLCASSSRDRGPDTQYFGPGTRLTVL.

The chain is built from TRBV5-1 and TRBJ2-7, with 11 bases fitting TRBD1. Germline V gene sequence: CDR1 SGHRS, CDR2 YFSETQ. The V gene end was trimmed by 4 bases and the J gene end by 3 bases; junction bases not matched to a gene: 3. This CDR3 spans 14 amino acids. CDR3 residues: CASSQGQGGYEQYF. CDR3 in DNA: TGCGCCAGCAGCCAGGGACAGGGGGGCTACGAGCAGTACTTC.

The count of this clone is one. The genes are TRBV5-8 and TRBJ2-5; D may be TRBD2 (7 bases). The length of the CDR3 is 15 residues. CDR1 is SGHTS and CDR2 is YDEGEE in the germline V gene. Trimming cost V 4 bases and J 4 bases, with 17 bases left between them. The chain's CDR3 is CASSKVRGAGETQYF. CDR3 bases: TGTGCCAGCAGCAAAGTCCGGGGGGCAGGAGAGACCCAGTACTTC.

The chain uses TRBV2 and TRBJ2-7; 12 bases are shared with TRBD2. With 6 bases clipped from V and 7 bases from J, the junction kept 7 bases outside the gene matches. The CDR3 has 14 amino acids. The germline gives CDR1 SNHLY, CDR2 FYNNEI. The CDR3 coding sequence is TGTGCCAGCAGGCGGACTAGCGGGGTTAGGGAGCAGTACTTC. Translation gives CASRRTSGVREQYF.